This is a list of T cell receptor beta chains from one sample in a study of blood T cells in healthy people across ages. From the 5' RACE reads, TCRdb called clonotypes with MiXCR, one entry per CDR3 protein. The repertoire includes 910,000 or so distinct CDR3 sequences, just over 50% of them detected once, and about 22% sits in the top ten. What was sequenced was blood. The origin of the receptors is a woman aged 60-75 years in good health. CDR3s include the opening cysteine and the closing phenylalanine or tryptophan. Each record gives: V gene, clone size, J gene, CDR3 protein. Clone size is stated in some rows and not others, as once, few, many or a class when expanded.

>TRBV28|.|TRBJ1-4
CASSLRQVQGEKLFF
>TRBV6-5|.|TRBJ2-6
CATKDPSGANVLTF
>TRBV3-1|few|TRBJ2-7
CASSPRGGWEQYF
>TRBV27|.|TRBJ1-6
CASSLSGLSNSPLHF
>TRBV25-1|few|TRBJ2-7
CASNPGLGGHEQYF
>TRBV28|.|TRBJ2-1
CTSSPYRDNPYNEQFF
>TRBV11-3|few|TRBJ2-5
CASSKERWETQYF
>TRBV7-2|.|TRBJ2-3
CASSPGTSGSGTDTQYF
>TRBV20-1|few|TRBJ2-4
CSGRDDKNIQYF
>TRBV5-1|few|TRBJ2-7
CASSWGTELAGVYPYEQYF
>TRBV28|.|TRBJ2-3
CASSPTLTSGRDTQYF
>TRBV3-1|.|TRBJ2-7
CASSQGRPSSYEQYF
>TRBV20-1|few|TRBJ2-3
CSAPLPDRADTQYF
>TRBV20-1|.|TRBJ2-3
CSASKTDPSTDTQYF
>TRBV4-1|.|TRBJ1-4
CASSQGQLNEKLFF
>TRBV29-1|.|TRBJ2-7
CSVENNYEQYF
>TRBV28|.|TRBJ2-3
CASRGAQRTDTQYF
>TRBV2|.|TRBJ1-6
CASSQQGARFSPLHF
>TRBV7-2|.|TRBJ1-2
CASSPAGADYGYTF
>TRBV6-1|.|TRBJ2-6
CASSPSGQVPASGANVLTF
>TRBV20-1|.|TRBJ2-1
CSALRRTAYYEQFF
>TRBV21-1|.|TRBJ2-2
CASSKASLVHTGELFF
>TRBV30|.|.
CAWSVAAPETQYF
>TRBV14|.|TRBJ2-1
CASSQVGGGYNEQFF
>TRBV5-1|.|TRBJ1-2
CASSTTRTGTNYGYTF
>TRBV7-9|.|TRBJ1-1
CASSPIIVGTGKNTEAFF
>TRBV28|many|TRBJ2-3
CASSSRAFTDTQYF
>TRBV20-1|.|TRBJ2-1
CSARDIGASGRSSSYNEQFF
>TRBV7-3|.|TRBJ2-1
CASSPSGMVAGVNEQFF
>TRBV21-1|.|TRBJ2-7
CASSKWHIGQYF
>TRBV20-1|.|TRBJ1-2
CGASPTDNYGYTF
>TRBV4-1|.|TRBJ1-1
CASSPERGTEAFF
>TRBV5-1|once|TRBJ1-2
CASRQDRAGALAYGYTF
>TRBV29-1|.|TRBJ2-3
CSVTRTGNEEYF
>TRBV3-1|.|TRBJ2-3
CASSDPAVSTDTQYF
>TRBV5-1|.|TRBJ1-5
CASSLAGTSNQPQHF